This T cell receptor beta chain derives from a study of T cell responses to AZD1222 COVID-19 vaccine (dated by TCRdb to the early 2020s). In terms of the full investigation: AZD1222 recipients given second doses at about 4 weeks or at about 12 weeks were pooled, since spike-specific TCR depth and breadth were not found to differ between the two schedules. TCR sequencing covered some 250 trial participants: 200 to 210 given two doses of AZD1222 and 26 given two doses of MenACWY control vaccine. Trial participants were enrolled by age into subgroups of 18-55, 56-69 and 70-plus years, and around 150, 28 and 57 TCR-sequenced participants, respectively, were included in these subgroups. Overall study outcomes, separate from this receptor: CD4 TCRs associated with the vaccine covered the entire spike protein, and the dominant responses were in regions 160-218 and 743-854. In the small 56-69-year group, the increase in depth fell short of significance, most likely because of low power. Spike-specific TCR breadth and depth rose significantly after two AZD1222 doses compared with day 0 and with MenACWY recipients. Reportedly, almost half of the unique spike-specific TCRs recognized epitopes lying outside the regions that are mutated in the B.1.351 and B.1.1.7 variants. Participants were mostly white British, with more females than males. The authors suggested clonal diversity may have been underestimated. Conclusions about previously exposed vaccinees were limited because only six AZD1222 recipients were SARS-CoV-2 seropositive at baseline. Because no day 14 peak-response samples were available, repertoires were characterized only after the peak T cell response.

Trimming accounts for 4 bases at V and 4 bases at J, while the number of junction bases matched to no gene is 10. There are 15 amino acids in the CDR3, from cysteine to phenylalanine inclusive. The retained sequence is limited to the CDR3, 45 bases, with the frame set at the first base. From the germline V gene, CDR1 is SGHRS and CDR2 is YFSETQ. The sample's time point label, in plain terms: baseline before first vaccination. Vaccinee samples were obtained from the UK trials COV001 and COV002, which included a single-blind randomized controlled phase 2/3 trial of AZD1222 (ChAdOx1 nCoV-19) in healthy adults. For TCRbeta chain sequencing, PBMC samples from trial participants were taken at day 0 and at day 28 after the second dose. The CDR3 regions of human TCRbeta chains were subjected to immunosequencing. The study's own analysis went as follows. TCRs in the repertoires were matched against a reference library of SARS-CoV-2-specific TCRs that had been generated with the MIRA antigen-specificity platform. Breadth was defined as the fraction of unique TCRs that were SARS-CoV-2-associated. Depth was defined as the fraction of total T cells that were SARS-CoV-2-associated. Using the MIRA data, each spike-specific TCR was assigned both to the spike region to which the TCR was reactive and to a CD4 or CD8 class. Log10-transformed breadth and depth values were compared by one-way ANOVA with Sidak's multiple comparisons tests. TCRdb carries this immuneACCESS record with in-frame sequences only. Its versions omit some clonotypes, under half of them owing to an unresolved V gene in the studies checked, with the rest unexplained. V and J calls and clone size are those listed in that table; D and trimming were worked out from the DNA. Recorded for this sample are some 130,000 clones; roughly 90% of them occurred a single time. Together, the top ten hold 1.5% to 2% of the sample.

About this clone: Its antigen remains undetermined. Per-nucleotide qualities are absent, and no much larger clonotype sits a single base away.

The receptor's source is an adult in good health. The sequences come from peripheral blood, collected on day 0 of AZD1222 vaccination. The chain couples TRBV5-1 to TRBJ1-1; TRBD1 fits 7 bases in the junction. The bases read TGCGCCAGCAGCCCAACTATGACAGGGCTCACTGAAGCTTTCTTT. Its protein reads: CASSPTMTGLTEAFF.